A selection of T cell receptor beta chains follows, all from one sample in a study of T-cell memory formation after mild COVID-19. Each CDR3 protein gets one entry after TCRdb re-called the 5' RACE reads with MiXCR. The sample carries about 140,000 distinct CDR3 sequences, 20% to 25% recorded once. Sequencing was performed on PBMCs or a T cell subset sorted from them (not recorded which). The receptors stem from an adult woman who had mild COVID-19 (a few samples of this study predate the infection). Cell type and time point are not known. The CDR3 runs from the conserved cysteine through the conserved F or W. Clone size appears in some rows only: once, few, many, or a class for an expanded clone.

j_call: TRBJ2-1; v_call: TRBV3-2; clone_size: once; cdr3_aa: CASSQAGTSVYNEQFF
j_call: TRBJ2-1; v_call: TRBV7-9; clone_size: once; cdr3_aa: CASSPQRVGSYNEQFF
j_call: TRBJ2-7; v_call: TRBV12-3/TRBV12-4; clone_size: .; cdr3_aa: CASSLVRGPSYEQYF
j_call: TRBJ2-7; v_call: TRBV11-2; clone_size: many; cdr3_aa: CASSLVFSEQYF
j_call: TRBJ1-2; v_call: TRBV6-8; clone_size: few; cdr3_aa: CASSYKPGGYTF
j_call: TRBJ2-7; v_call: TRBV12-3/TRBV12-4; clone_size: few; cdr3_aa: CASSLMGRDYEQYF
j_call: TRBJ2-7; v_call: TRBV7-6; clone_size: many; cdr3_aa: CASSLGTGLYEQYF
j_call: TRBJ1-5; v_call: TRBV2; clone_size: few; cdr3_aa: CASTEDRAENQPQHF
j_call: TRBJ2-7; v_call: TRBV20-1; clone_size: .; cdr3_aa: CSASGVRDYEQYF
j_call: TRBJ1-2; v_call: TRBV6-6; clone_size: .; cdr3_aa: CASKSPGFYGYTF
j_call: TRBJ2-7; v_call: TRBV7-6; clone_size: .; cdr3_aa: CASSLGLGPSYEQYF
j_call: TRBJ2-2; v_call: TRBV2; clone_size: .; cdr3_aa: CASRGHGRPGELFF
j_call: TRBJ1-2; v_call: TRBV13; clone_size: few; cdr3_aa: CASSTPDRGKDGYTF
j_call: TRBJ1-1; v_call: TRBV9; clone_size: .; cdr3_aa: CASSGQGQGVFF
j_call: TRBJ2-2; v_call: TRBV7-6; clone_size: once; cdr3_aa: CASSLGGSTGELFF
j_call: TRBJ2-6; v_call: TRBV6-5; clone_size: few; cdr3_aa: CASSEGHGANVLTF
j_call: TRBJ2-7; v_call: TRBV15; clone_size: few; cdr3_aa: CATSREQETNYEQYF
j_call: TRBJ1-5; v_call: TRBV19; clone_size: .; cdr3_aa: CASNSGPVYNQPQHF
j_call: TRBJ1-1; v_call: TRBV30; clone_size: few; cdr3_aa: CAWSVGDPNTEAFF
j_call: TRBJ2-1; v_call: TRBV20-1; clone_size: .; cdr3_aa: CSAPKGSEQFF
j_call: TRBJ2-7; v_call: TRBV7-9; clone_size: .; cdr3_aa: CASSFGPNEQYF
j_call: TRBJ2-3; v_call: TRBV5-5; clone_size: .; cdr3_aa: CASITARTEISTDTQYF
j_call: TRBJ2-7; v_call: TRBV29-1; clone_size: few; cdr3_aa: CSVGEGGLYEQYF
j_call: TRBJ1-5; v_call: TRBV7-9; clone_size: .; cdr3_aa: CASSSPGQGTQPQHF
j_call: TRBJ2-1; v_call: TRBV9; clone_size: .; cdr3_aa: CASSVGSGGVYEQFF
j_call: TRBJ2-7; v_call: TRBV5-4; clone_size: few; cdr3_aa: CASSSPGLGLHEYEQYF
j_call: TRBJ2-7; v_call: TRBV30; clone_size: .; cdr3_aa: CAWSDGQGSSYGQYF
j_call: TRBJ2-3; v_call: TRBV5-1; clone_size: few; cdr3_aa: CASNPGGIDTQYF
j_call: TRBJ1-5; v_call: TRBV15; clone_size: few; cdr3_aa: CATSRESQPQHF
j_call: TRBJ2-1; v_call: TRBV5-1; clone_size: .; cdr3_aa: CASSSGPEVEQFF
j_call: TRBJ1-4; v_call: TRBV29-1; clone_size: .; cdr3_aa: CSVRAEGGMLFF
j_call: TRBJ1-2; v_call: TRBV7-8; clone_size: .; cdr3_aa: CASSPGGVGDGYTF
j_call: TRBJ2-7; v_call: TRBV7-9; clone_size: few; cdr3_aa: CASSPGKGGYEQYF
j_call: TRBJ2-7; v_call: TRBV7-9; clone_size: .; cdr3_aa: CASRPARGNEQYF
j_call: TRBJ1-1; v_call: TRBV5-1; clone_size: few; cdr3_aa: CASSLQGANTEAFF
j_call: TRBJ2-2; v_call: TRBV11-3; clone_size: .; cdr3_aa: CASSLEWLTETGELFF
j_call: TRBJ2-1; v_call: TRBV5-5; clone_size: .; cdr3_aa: CASSATMGEQFF
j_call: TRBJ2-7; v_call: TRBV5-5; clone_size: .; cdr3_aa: CASSFGAGPYEQYF
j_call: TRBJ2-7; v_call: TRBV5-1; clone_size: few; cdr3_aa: CASSWTVSYEQYF
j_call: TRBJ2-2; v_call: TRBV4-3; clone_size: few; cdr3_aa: CASSQYLVSSGKHSGELFF
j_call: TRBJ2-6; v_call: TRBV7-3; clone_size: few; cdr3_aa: CASGPGANVLTF
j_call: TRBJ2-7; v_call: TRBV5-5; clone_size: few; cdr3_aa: CASSLVGYSYEQYF
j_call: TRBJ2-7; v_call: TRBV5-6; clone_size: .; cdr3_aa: CASSSGQANYEQYF
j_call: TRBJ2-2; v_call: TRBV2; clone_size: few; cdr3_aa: CASSDRGAGELFF
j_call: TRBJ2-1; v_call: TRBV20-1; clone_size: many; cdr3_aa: CSARSLWSYNEQFF
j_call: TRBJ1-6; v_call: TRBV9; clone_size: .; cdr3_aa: CASSGSQSSYNSPLHF
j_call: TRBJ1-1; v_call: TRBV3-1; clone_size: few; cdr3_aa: CASSRTGGLNTEAFF
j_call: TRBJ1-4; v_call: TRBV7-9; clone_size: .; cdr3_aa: CASSLPRDRAHEKLFF
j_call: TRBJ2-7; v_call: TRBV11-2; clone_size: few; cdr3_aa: CASSLEGLRFREEQYF
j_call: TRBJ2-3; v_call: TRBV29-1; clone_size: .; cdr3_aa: CSVDGLAGEGIGTDTQYF
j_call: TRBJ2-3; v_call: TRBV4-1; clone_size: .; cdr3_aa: CASSQEGGGYTDTQYF
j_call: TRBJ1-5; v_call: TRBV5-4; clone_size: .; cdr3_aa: CASSPREFNQPQHF
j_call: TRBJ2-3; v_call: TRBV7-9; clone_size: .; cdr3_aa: CASSFPEMGTDTQYF
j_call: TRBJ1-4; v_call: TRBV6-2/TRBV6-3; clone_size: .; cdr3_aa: CASSPTVAGEKLFF
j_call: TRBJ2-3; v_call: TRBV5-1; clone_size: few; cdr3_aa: CASSLDGGTDTQYF
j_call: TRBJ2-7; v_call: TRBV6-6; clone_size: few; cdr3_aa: CASSSGRSEQYF
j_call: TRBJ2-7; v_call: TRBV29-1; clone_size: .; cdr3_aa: CSVTTLAGHYEQYF
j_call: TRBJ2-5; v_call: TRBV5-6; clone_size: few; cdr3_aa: CASSLEGLETQYF